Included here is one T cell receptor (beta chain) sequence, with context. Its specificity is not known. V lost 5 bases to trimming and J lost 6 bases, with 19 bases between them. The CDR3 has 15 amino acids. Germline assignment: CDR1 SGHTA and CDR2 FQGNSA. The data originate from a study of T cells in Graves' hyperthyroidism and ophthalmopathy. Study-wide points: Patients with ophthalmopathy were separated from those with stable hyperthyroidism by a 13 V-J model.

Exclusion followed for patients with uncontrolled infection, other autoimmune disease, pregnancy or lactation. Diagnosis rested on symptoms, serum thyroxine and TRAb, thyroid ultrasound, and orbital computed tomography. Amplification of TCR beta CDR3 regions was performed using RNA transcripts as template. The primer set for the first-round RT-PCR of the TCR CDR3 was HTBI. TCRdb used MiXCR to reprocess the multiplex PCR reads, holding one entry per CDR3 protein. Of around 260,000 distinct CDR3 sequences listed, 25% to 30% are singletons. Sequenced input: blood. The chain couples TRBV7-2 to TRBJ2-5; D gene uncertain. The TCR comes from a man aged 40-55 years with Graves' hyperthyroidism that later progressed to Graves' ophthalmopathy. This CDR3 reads CASSLSYYSGQTQYF. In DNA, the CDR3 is TGTGCCAGCAGCCTATCTTACTATTCCGGGCAGACCCAGTACTTC.